This T cell receptor (beta chain) emerged from a study of blood T cell repertoires in COVID-19. Germline loops: CDR1 KGHDR, CDR2 SFDVKD. V lost 3 bases and J 2 bases, leaving 16 bases between the germline ends. The CDR3 totals 17 residues. The authors' processing: How many nucleated cells were present was estimated from reference gene primer amplification. TCRdb's copy holds only in-frame clones and misses some; the assay was immunoSEQ multiplex PCR. V, J and clone size were drawn from that table, and D and trimming were deduced from the DNA. This sample yields roughly 350,000 clones, of which about 90% are seen a single time; about 3.5% belongs to the top ten.

This sequence joins TRBV24-1 and TRBJ2-1; tentative D call: TRBD2 (7 bases). This receptor was obtained from a woman under 30 who had recovered from COVID-19. The sample taken for sequencing was peripheral blood. The CDR3 coding sequence is TGTGCCACCAGTGATCTCCCTCGCGGGGGCGCCTACAATGAGCAGTTCTTC. It encodes CATSDLPRGGAYNEQFF.